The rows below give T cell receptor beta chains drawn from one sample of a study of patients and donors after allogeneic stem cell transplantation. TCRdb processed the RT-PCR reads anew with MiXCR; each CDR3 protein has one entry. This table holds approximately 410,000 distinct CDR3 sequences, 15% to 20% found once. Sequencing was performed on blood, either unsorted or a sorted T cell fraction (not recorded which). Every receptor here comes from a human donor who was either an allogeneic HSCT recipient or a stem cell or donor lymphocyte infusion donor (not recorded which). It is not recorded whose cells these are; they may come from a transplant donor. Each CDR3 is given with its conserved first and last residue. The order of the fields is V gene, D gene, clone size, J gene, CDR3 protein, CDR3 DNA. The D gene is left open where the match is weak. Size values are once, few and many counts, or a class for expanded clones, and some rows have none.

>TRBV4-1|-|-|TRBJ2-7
CASSQGDTYEQYF
TGCGCCAGCAGCCAAGGGGATACCTACGAGCAGTACTTC
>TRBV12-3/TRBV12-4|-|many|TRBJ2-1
CASSLAKSSYNEQFF
TGTGCCAGCAGTTTAGCAAAGAGCTCCTACAATGAGCAGTTCTTC
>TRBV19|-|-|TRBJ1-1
CASSEDRNTEAFF
TGTGCCAGTAGTGAAGACAGGAACACTGAAGCTTTCTTT
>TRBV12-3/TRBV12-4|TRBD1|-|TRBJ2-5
CASSLAQGAGETQYF
TGTGCCAGCAGTTTAGCGCAGGGGGCCGGGGAGACCCAGTACTTC
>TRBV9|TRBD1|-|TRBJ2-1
CASSVEGQGAYNEQFF
TGTGCCAGCAGCGTAGAGGGACAGGGGGCCTACAATGAGCAGTTCTTC
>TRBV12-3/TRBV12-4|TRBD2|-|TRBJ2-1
CASRALAGGRDEQFF
TGTGCCAGCAGAGCACTAGCGGGGGGGCGGGATGAGCAGTTCTTC
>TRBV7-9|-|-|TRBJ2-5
CASSLITTQETQYF
TGTGCCAGCAGCTTGATTACTACTCAAGAGACCCAGTACTTC
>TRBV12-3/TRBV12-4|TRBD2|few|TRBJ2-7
CASSHTSGRAYEQYF
TGTGCCAGCAGTCACACTAGCGGGAGGGCCTACGAGCAGTACTTC
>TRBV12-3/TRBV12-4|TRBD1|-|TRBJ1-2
CASSLYRDRHYGYTF
TGTGCCAGCAGTTTATACCGGGACAGGCACTATGGCTACACCTTC
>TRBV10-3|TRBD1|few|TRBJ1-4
CAISQGQGGEKLFF
TGTGCCATCAGTCAAGGACAGGGAGGTGAAAAACTGTTTTTT
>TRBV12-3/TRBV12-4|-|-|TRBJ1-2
CASSLRAGLGYGYTF
TGTGCCAGCAGTCTAAGGGCGGGGCTAGGCTATGGCTACACCTTC
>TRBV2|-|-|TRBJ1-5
CASSGSRGGNQPQHF
TGTGCCAGCAGTGGAAGCCGGGGGGGCAATCAGCCCCAGCATTTT
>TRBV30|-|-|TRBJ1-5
CAWSVRLSNQPQHF
TGTGCCTGGAGTGTGCGCCTTAGCAATCAGCCCCAGCATTTT
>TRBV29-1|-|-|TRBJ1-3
CSVAPLSGNTIYF
TGCAGCGTCGCCCCCCTCTCTGGAAACACCATATATTTT
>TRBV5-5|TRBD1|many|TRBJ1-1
CASSLFGTVNTEAFF
TGTGCCAGCAGCTTGTTTGGGACAGTGAACACTGAAGCTTTCTTT